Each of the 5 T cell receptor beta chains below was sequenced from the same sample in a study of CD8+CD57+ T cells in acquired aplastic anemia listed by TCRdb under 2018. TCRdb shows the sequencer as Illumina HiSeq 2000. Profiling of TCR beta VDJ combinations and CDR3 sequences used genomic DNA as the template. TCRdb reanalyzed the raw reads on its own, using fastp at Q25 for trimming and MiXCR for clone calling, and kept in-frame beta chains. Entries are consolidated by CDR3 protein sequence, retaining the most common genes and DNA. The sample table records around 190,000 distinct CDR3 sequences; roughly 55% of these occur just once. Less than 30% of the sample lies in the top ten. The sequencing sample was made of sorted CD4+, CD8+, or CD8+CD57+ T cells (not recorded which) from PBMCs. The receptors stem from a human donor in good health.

CDR3 coding DNA: TGTGCCACCAGCAGAGGAGACAGGGCTGAAGCTTTCTTT. Amino acid sequence: CATSRGDRAEAFF. The V gene is TRBV15, the J gene TRBJ1-1, with 7 bases lining up with TRBD1. With V trimmed by 1 base and J by 6 bases, 2 bases remained unmatched. Germline V gene data show CDR1 as LNHNV and CDR2 as YYDKDF (reference sequence). The CDR3 has 13 amino acids.

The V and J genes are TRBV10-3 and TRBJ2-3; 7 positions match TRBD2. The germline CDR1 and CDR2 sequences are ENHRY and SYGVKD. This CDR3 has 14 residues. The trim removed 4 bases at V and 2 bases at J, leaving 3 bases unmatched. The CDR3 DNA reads TGTGCCATCAGTGGCAGCGGGATCACAGATACGCAGTATTTT. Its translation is CAISGSGITDTQYF.

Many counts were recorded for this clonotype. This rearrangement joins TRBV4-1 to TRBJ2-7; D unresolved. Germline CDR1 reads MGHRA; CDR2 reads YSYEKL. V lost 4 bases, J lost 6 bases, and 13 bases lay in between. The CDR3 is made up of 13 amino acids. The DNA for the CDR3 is TGCGCCAGCAGCCCAGAGACGGCGTTCGAGCAGTACTTC. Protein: CASSPETAFEQYF.

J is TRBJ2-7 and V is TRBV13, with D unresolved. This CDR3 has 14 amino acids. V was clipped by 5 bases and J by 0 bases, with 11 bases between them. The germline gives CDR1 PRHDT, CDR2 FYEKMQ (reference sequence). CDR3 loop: CASSPTASSYEQYF. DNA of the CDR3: TGTGCCAGCAGCCCGACTGCGAGCTCCTACGAGCAGTACTTC.

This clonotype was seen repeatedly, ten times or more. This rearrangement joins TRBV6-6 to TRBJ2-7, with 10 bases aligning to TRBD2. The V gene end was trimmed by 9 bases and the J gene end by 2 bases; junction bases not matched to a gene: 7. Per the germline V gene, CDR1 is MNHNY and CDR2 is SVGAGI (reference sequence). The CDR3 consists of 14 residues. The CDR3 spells CASKWTSGTYEQYF. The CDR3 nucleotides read TGTGCCAGTAAGTGGACTAGCGGCACCTACGAGCAGTACTTC.